This T cell receptor beta chain was recovered during a study of T cell repertoires in cytomegalovirus infection. The study's findings and limits: HLA-C-restricted TCR beta clonotypes specific for CMV led the ex vivo response. Cumulative public TCR beta family frequency identified carriers of CMV plus the relevant HLA.

TCRdb ran MiXCR on the reads and lists one entry per CDR3 protein. The sample records fewer than 30,000 distinct CDR3 sequences, approximately 18% being singletons. This clonotype has a handful of counts. Its cognate antigen is unknown. This CDR3 contains 13 residues. Trimming removed 1 base from V and 9 bases from J, with 10 bases in between. Germline V gene data show CDR1 as SGHTA and CDR2 as FQGNSA. This receptor was taken from a human donor in good health (CMV status not recorded). Some clones in this sample may be carry-over from other donors' samples. The V call is TRBV7-2, the J call TRBJ2-1; possibly TRBD1 for D (5 bases). This sample comprised CD8+ T cells from cultured PBMCs, obtained from culture after CMV antigen stimulation. The CDR3 region is CASSLGAGIEQFF. The CDR3 nucleotides are TGTGCCAGCAGCTTAGGGGCAGGGATTGAGCAGTTCTTC. The entire variable domain, with the rest obtained from reference TRBV7-2 and TRBJ2-1, is as follows: GAGVSQSPSNKVTEKGKDVELRCDPISGHTALYWYRQSLGQGLEFLIYFQGNSAPDKSGLPSDRFSAERTGGSVSTLTIQRTQQEDSAVYLCASSLGAGIEQFFGPGTRLTVL.